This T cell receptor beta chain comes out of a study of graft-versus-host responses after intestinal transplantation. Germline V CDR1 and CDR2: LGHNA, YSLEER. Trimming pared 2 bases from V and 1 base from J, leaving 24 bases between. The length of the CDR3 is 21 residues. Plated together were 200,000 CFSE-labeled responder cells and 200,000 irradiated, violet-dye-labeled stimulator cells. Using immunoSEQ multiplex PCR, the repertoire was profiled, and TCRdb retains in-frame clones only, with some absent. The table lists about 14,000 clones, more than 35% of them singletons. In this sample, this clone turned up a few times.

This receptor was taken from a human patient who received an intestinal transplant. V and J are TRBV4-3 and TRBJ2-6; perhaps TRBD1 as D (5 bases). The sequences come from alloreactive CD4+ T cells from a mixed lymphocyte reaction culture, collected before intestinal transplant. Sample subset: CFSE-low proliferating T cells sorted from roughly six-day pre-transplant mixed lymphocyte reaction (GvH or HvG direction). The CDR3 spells CASSQNGVRGRVGSGANVLTF. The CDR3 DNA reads TGCGCCAGCAGCCAAAACGGTGTTAGGGGCAGGGTGGGATCTGGGGCCAACGTCCTGACTTTC.